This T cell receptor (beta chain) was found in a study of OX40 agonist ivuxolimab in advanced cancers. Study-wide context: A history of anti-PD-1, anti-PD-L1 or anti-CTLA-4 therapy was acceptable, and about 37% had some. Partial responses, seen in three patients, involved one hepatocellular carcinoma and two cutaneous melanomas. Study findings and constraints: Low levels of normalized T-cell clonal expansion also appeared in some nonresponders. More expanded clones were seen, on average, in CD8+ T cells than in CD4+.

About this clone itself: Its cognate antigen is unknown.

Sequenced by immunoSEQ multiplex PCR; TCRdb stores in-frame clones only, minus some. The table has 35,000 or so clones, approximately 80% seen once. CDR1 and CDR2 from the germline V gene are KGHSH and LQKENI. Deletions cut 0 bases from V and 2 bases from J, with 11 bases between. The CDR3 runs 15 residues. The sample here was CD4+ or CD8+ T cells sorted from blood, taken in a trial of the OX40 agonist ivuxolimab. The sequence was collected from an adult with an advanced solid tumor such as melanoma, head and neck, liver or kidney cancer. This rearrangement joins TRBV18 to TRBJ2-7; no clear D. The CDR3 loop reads CASSPPVGLPYEQYF. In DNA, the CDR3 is TGTGCCAGCTCACCACCGGTTGGTCTACCCTACGAGCAGTACTTC.